This TCR beta chain was retrieved from a study of regulatory T cells in long-lasting Graves disease. Library construction for TCR beta used iRepertoire HTBI primers and Arm-PCR of CDR3 regions. TCRdb re-called the multiplex PCR reads with MiXCR, one entry per CDR3 protein. Of about 370,000 distinct CDR3 sequences in the sample, roughly a sixth are singletons; the top ten hold about a fifth. This clonotype was seen many times. Time point reported: newly diagnosed GD, antithyroid drugs for less than 3 months. Preparation of the TCR library used RNA extracted from PBMCs. CDR3 size: 12 residues. Germline-derived CDR1 and CDR2 are MNHEY and SVGEGT. The V end was cut by 7 bases, the J end by 0 bases, with 7 bases between.

The sequence was collected from a female donor with Graves disease. V and J are TRBV6-2 or TRBV6-3 and TRBJ2-7; a weak D match, TRBD1 (6 bases). The sequencing here drew on peripheral blood mononuclear cells (PBMCs), taken at new diagnosis, from a patient treated with antithyroid drugs. The chain's CDR3 is CASKDSSYEQYF. The CDR3 region has the DNA TGTGCCAGCAAGGACAGCTCCTACGAGCAGTACTTC.